The clone carrying this T cell receptor beta chain was counted a few times. The sample originates from a study of T cells after yellow fever vaccination. CDR1 is LGHNA and CDR2 is YNFKEQ in the germline V gene. This CDR3 contains 19 residues. Unmatched junction bases numbered 15, after V lost 4 bases and J lost 5 bases. A single record per CDR3 protein comes from TCRdb applying MiXCR to the 5' RACE reads. The table includes approximately 300,000 distinct CDR3 sequences, around 7% detected once. This sequence joins TRBV4-2 and TRBJ2-5; the match to TRBD2 covers 14 bases. This sample comprised PBMCs, obtained about 41 days after the first yellow fever vaccination. This clonotype originated in a man aged 18 to 29 who received the YFV17D yellow fever vaccine. The CDR3 DNA sequence: TGTGCCAGCAGCCGAGACACCGGGACTAGCGGGGGCCCACGGGAGACCCAGTACTTC. Protein: CASSRDTGTSGGPRETQYF.